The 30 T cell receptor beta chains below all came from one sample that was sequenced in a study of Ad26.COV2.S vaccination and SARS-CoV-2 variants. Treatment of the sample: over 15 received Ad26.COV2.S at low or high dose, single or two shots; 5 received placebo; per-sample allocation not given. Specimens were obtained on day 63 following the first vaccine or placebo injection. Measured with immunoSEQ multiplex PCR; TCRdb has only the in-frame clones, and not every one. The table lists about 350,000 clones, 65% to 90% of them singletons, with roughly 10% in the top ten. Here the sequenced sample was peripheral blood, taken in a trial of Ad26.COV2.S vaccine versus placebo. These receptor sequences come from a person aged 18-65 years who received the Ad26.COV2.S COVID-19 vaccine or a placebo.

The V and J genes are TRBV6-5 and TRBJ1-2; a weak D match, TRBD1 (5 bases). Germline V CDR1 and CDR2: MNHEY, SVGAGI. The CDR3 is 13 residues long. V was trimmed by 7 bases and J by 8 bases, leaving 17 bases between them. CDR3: CASTGAEGVGYTF. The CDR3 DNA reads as TGTGCCAGCACCGGGGCGGAGGGCGTCGGCTACACCTTC.

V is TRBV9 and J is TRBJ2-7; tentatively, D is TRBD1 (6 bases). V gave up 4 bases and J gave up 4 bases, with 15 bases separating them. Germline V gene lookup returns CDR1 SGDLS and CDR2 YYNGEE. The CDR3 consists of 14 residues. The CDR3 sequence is CASSPGVDQYEQYF. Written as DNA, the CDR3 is TGTGCCAGCAGCCCAGGGGTAGACCAGTACGAGCAGTACTTC.

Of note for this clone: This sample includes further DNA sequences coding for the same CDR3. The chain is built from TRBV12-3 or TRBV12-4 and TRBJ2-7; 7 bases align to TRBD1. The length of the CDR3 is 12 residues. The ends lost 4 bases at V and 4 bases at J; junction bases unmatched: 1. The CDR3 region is CASSSQGYEQYF. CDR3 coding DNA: TGTGCCAGCAGTTCACAGGGGTACGAGCAGTACTTC.

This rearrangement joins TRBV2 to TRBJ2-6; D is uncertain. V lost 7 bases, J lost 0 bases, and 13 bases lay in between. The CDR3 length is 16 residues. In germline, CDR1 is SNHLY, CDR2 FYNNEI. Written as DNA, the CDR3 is TGTGCCAGCACAGGACGGCGCATCTCTGGGGCCAACGTCCTGACTTTC. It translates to CASTGRRISGANVLTF.

The CDR3 DNA sequence: TGTGCCAGCAGCATTCACCGGGACGGAATTTACGAGCAGTACTTC. This gives the protein CASSIHRDGIYEQYF. V is TRBV16 and J is TRBJ2-7, with D perhaps being TRBD1 or TRBD2 (5 bases each). The CDR3 runs 15 residues. V lost 5 bases and J 4 bases, leaving 18 bases between the germline ends. CDR1 and CDR2 from the germline V gene are KGHSY and FQNENV.

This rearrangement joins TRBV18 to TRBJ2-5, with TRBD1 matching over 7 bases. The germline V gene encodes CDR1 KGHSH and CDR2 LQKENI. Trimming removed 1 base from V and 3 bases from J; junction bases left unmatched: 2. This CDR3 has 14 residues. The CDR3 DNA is TGTGCCAGCTCACCACGAGGGACAGAAGAGACCCAGTACTTC. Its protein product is CASSPRGTEETQYF.

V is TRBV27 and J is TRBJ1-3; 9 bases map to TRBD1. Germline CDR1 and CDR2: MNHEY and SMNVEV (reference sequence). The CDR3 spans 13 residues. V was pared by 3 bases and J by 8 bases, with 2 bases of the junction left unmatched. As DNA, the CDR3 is TGTGCCAGCAGTTTGGACAGGGGAGACACCATATATTTT. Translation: CASSLDRGDTIYF.

CDR3 in DNA: TGTGCCAGCAGCGGGGGGACTAGCAGGCAGTTCTTC. Amino acids: CASSGGTSRQFF. The V and J genes are TRBV2 and TRBJ2-1, with TRBD2 identical over 9 bases. This CDR3 region has 12 residues. V dropped 6 bases and J dropped 12; count of bases not matched to a gene: 6. Per germline, CDR1 SNHLY and CDR2 FYNNEI. The full variable domain, its missing parts supplied by reference TRBV2 and TRBJ2-1, is EPEVTQTPSHQVTQMGQEVILRCVPISNHLYFYWYRQILGQKVEFLVSFYNNEISEKSEIFDDQFSVERPDGSNFTLKIRSTKLEDSAMYFCASSGGTSRQFFGPGTRLTVL.

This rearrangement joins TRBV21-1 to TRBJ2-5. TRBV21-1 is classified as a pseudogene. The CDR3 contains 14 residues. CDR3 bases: TGTGCCAGCAGCATCAGGGACCACCAAGAGACCCAGTACTTC. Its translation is CASSIRDHQETQYF.

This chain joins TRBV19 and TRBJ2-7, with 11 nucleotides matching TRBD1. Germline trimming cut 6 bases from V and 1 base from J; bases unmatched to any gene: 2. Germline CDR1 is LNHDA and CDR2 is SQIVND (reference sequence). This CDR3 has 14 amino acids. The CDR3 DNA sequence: TGTGCCAGTAGGGGACAGGGGGTTTCCTACGAGCAGTACTTC. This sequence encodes CASRGQGVSYEQYF.

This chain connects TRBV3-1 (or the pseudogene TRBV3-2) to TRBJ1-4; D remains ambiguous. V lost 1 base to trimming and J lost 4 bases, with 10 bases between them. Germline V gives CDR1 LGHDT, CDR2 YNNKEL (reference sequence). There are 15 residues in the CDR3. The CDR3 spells CASSQAAVNNEKLFF. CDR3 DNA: TGTGCCAGCAGCCAAGCTGCGGTAAATAATGAAAAACTGTTTTTT.

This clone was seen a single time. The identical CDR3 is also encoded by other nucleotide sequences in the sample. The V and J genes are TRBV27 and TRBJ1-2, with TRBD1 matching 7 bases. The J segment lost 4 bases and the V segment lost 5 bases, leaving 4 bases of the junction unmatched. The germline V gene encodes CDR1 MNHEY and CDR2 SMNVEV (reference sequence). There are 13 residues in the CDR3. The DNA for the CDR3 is TGTGCCAGCAGTCGTCAGGGGGGCTATGGCTACACCTTC. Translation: CASSRQGGYGYTF.

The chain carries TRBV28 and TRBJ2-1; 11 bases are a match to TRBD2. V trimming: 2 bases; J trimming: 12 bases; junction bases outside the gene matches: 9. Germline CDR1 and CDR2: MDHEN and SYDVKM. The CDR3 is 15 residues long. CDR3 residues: CASSLRLAGSLGQFF. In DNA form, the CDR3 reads TGTGCCAGCAGTTTAAGACTAGCGGGAAGCCTGGGGCAGTTCTTC.

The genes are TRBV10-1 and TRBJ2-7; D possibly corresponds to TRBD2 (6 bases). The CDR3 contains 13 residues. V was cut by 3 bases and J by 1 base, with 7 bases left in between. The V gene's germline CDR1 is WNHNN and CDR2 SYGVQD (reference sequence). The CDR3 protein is CASSDRGSYEQYF. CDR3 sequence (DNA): TGCGCCAGCAGTGATCGGGGGTCCTACGAGCAGTACTTC.

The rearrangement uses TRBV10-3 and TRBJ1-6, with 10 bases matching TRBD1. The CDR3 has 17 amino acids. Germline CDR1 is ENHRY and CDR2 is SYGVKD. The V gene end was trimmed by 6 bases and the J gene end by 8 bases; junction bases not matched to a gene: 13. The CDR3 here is CAISLGTGVFRDSPLHF. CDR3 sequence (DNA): TGTGCCATCAGCCTCGGGACAGGGGTTTTCAGGGATTCACCCCTCCACTTT.

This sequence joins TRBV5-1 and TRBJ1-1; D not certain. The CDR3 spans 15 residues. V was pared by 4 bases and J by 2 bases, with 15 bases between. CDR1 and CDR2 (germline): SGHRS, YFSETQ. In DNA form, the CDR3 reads TGCGCCAGCAGCACCTGGGGTCCCCCTAACACTGAAGCTTTCTTT. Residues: CASSTWGPPNTEAFF.

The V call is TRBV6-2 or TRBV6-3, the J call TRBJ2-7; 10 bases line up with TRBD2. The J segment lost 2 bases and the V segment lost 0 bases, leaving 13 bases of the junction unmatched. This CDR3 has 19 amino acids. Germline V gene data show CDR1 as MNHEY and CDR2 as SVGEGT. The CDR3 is CASSYSTTASSGSAYEQYF. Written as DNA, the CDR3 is TGTGCCAGCAGTTACTCGACAACAGCCTCTAGCGGGAGTGCCTACGAGCAGTACTTC.

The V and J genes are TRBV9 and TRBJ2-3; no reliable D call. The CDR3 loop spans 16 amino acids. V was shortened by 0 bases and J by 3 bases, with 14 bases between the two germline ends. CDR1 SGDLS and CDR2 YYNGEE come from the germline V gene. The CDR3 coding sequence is TGTGCCAGCAGCGTAGGCGTTCAAGCAGAAACAGATACGCAGTATTTT. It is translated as CASSVGVQAETDTQYF.

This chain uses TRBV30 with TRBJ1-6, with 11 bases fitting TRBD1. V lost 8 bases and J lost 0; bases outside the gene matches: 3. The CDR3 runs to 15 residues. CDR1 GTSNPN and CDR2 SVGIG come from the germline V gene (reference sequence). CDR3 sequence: CAGQGAISYNSPLHF. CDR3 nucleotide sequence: TGTGCCGGACAGGGGGCTATCTCCTATAATTCACCCCTCCACTTT.

In DNA form, the CDR3 reads TGTGCCAGTAGTCCTGCCGCGGGGCTCGGGGAGACCCAGTACTTC. Protein sequence: CASSPAAGLGETQYF. This chain connects TRBV19 to TRBJ2-5; D possibly corresponds to TRBD2 (6 bases). Germline V lookup: CDR1 LNHDA, CDR2 SQIVND (reference sequence). Trimming took 5 bases from V and 5 from J, leaving 18 bases between them. The CDR3 has 15 residues.

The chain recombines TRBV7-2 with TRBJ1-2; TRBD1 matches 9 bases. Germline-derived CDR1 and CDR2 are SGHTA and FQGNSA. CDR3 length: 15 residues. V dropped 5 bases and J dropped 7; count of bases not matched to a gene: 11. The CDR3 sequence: CASSVSGQGVSGYTF. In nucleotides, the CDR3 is TGTGCCAGCAGCGTCTCGGGACAGGGAGTAAGTGGCTACACCTTC.

The CDR3 protein is CASSLVEGAGQPQHF. The CDR3 bases are TGTGCCAGCAGCTTAGTGGAGGGGGCAGGTCAGCCCCAGCATTTT. This chain joins TRBV7-2 and TRBJ1-5; 7 positions agree with TRBD1. Germline V gene sequence: CDR1 SGHTA, CDR2 FQGNSA. This CDR3 contains 15 residues. V gave up 1 base and J gave up 6 bases; unmatched junction bases: 6.

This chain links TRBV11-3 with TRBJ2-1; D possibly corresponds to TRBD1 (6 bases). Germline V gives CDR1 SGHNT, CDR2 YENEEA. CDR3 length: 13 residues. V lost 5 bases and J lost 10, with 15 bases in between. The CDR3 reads CASSPGPGQEQFF. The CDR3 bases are TGTGCCAGCAGCCCGGGACCCGGACAGGAGCAGTTCTTC.

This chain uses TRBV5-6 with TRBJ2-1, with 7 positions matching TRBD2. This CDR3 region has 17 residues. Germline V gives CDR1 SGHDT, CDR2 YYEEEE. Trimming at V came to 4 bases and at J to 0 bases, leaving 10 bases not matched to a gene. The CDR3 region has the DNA TGTGCCAGCAGCACCCTCGGCGGGGGAATCTCCTACAATGAGCAGTTCTTC. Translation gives CASSTLGGGISYNEQFF.

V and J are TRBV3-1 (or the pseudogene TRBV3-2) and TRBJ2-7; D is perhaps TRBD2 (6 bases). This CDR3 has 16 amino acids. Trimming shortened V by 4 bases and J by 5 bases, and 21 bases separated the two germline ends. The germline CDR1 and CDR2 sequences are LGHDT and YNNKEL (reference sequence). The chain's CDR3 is CASSPGLPGERDEQYF. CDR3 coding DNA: TGTGCCAGCAGCCCAGGACTACCGGGGGAGAGGGACGAGCAGTACTTC.

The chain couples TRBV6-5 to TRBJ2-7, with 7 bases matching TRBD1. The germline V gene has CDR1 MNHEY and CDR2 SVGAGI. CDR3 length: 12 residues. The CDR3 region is CGHQTGFYEQYF. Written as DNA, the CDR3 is TGTGGTCATCAGACAGGGTTCTACGAGCAGTACTTC.

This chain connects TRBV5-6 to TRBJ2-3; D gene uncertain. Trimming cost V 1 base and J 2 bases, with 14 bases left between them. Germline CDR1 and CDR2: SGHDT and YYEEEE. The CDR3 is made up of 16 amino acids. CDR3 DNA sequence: TGTGCCAGCAGCTTGCCCCGATTGGACCTCACAGATACGCAGTATTTT. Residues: CASSLPRLDLTDTQYF.

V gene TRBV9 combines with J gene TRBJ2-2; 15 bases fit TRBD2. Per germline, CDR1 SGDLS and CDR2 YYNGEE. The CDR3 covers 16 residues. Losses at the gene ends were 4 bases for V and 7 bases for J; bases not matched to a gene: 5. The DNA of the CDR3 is TGTGCCAGCAGCTTGGGACTAGCGGGAGGAATCGGGGAGCTGTTTTTT. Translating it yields CASSLGLAGGIGELFF.

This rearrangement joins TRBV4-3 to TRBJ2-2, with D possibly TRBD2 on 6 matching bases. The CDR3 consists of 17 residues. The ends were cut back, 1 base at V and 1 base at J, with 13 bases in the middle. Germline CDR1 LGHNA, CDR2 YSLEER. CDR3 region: CASSQGARRVNTGELFF. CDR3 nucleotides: TGCGCCAGCAGCCAAGGGGCCCGGAGGGTGAACACCGGGGAGCTGTTTTTT.

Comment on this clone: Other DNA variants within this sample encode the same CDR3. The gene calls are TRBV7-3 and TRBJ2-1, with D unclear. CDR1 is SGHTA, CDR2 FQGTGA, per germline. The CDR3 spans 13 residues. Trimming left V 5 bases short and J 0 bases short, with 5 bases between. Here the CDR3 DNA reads TGTGCCAGCAGCATATCCTCCTACAATGAGCAGTTCTTC. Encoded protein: CASSISSYNEQFF. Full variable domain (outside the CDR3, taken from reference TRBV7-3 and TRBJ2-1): GAGVSQTPSNKVTEKGKYVELRCDPISGHTALYWYRQSLGQGPEFLIYFQGTGAADDSGLPNDRFFAVRPEGSVSTLKIQRTERGDSAVYLCASSISSYNEQFFGPGTRLTVL.